The next 12 T cell receptor beta chains were all read from a single sample in a study of cytomegalovirus exposure and HLA in healthy donors. The PCR made use of 60 Vbeta and 13 Jbeta primers. The assay was immunoSEQ multiplex PCR, and TCRdb's table has in-frame clones only and misses some. The sample comprises about 140,000 clones, 70% to 85% of which are singletons, and 1.4% to 1.5% rests with the top ten. Sample: PBMCs. The source is a man younger than 40 in good health and CMV-seropositive.

V gene TRBV7-9 combines with J gene TRBJ2-7, with TRBD1 matching over 10 bases. Germline CDR1 and CDR2: SEHNR and FQNEAQ (reference sequence). This CDR3 spans 14 amino acids. Losses at the gene ends were 1 base for V and 6 bases for J; bases not matched to a gene: 3. CDR3 sequence: CASSLETGGGEQYF. CDR3 in DNA: TGTGCCAGCAGCTTAGAGACAGGGGGCGGCGAGCAGTACTTC.

This chain connects TRBV19 to TRBJ2-2, with D possibly TRBD2 on 5 matching bases. Trimming stripped 10 bases from V and 7 bases from J, with 25 bases between. Looked up from germline, CDR1 is LNHDA and CDR2 is SQIVND (reference sequence). The CDR3 is 16 residues long. CDR3 region: CATRSLGSKAGGELFF. As DNA, the CDR3 is TGTGCCACTCGGTCTTTAGGGAGTAAGGCTGGCGGGGAGCTGTTTTTT.

The chain carries TRBV19 and TRBJ2-1, with a tentative D call TRBD2 (6 bases). V was trimmed by 5 bases and J by 4 bases, leaving 12 bases between them. The CDR3 sequence is 14 residues long. CDR1 is LNHDA and CDR2 is SQIVND in the germline V gene (reference sequence). The CDR3 DNA reads TGTGCCAGTAGTCCCAGGACTAATTACAATGAGCAGTTCTTC. Encoded protein: CASSPRTNYNEQFF.

This chain uses TRBV5-6 with TRBJ2-2, with TRBD2 matching 8 bases. CDR1 and CDR2 from the germline V gene are SGHDT and YYEEEE. After removal of 3 bases from V and 6 bases from J, the junction contained 13 bases not matched to a gene. The CDR3 extends over 17 amino acids. In DNA form, the CDR3 reads TGTGCCAGCAGCTCCTCGGGGGCGGGGGGCCTCGCCGGGGAGCTGTTTTTT. It codes for CASSSSGAGGLAGELFF.

CDR3 residues: CASSPRQKSSGNTIYF. CDR3 coding DNA: TGTGCCAGCAGCCCGAGACAGAAGAGCTCTGGAAACACCATATATTTT. The genes are TRBV7-8 and TRBJ1-3; TRBD1 might be the D (5 bases). The V end was cut by 5 bases, the J end by 0 bases, with 14 bases between. Germline values: CDR1 SGHVS, CDR2 FQNEAQ. This CDR3 spans 16 amino acids.

V and J are TRBV28 and TRBJ1-2; a possible D gene is TRBD1 (6 bases). Trimming removed 6 bases at V and 6 bases at J, with 20 bases between. This CDR3 is built from 15 residues. CDR1 MDHEN and CDR2 SYDVKM come from the germline V gene. The CDR3 sequence: CASRIPLTQGHGYTF. The CDR3 coding sequence is TGTGCCAGCAGGATACCCTTAACACAGGGTCATGGCTACACCTTC.

This clone was seen only a few times. The V gene is TRBV16, the J gene TRBJ1-4; unclear D gene. V lost 3 bases to trimming and J lost 4 bases, with 9 bases between them. Looked up from germline, CDR1 is KGHSY and CDR2 is FQNENV. This CDR3 spans 14 amino acids. CDR3: CASSQDYGNEKLFF. Here the CDR3 DNA reads TGTGCCAGCAGCCAGGACTATGGTAATGAAAAACTGTTTTTT.

J is TRBJ1-3 and V is TRBV30; 7 positions agree with TRBD1. The CDR3 is 15 amino acids. CDR1 is GTSNPN, CDR2 SVGIG, per germline (reference sequence). Trimming cost V 1 base and J 3 bases; bases outside gene matches: 6. The CDR3 protein is CAWSAMTGNGNTIYF. The CDR3 DNA follows: TGTGCCTGGAGTGCGATGACAGGGAATGGAAACACCATATATTTT.

The rearrangement joins TRBV15 to TRBJ1-4, with 7 bases matching TRBD1. V shed 3 bases and J 4 bases; nucleotides not matched to a gene: 2. The CDR3 contains 14 residues. Per germline, CDR1 LNHNV and CDR2 YYDKDF (reference sequence). Written as DNA, the CDR3 is TGTGCCACCAGCAGCGGGACAGTTAATGAAAAACTGTTTTTT. Residues: CATSSGTVNEKLFF.

The chain links TRBV5-1 to TRBJ2-1; 14 bases are shared with TRBD2. This CDR3 is built from 15 residues. Germline lookup yields CDR1 SGHRS and CDR2 YFSETQ. J lost 16 bases, V lost 0 bases, and 9 bases had no gene match. CDR3 DNA: TGCGCCAGCAGCTTGGCCGGGGGACTAGCGGGAGTCTTCTTCTTC. This gives the protein CASSLAGGLAGVFFF.

The chain couples TRBV27 to TRBJ1-2; TRBD1 matches at 7 bases. This CDR3 is 13 amino acids long. J gave up 9 bases and V 5 bases, and 9 bases lay outside the gene matches. Looked up from germline, CDR1 is MNHEY and CDR2 is SMNVEV (reference sequence). CDR3 amino acids: CASSQTGTARYTF. The CDR3 nucleotides are TGTGCCAGCAGTCAGACGGGGACAGCTCGCTACACCTTC.

The chain carries TRBV5-6 and TRBJ1-5, with 9 bases matching TRBD1. Germline assignment: CDR1 SGHDT and CDR2 YYEEEE. Unmatched junction bases numbered 2, after V lost 2 bases and J lost 2 bases. This CDR3 spans 15 amino acids. This CDR3 is CASSFGDRGNQPQHF. The CDR3 nucleotides read TGTGCCAGCAGCTTTGGGGACAGGGGCAATCAGCCCCAGCATTTT. Supplemented by reference TRBV5-6 and TRBJ1-5, the full variable domain reads DAGVTQSPTHLIKTRGQQVTLRCSPKSGHDTVSWYQQALGQGPQFIFQYYEEEERQRGNFPDRFSGHQFPNYSSELNVNALLLGDSALYLCASSFGDRGNQPQHFGDGTRLSIL.